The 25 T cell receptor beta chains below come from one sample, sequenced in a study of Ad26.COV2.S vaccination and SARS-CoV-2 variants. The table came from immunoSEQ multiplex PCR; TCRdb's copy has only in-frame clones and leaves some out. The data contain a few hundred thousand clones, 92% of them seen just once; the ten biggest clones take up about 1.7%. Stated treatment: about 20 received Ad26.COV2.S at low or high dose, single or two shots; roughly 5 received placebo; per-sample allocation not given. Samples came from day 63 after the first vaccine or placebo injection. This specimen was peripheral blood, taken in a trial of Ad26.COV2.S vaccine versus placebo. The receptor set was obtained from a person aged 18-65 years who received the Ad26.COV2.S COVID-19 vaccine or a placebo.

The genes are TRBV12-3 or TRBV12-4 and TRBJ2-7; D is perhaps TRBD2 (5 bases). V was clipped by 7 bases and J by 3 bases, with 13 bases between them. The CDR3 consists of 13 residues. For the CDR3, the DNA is TGTGCCAGCAAACTCTACGGGGACTACGAGCAGTACTTC. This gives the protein CASKLYGDYEQYF.

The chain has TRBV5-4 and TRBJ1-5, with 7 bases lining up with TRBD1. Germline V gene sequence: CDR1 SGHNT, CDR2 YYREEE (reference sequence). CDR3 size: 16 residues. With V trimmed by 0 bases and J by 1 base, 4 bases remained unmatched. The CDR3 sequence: CASSLGGGQSNQPQHF. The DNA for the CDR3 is TGTGCCAGCAGCTTGGGCGGGGGACAGAGCAATCAGCCCCAGCATTTT. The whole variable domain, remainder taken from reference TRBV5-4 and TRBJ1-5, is ETGVTQSPTHLIKTRGQQVTLRCSSQSGHNTVSWYQQALGQGPQFIFQYYREEENGRGNFPPRFSGLQFPNYSSELNVNALELDDSALYLCASSLGGGQSNQPQHFGDGTRLSIL.

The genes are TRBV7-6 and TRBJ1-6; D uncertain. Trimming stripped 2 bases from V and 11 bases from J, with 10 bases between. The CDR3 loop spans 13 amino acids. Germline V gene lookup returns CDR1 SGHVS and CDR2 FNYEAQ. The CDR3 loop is CASSLRTSTPLHF. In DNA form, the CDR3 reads TGTGCCAGCAGCTTAAGGACCTCCACACCCCTCCACTTT.

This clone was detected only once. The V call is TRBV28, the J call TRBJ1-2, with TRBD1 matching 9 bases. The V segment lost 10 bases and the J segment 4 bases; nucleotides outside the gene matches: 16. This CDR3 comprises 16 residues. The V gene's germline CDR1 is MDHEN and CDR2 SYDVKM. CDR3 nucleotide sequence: TGTGCCACCCTGGGGGGGGGACAGGGTGGAGGCTATGGCTACACCTTC. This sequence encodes CATLGGGQGGGYGYTF.

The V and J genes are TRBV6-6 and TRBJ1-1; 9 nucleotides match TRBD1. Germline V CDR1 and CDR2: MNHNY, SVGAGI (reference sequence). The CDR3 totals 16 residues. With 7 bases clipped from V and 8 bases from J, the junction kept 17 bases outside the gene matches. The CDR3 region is CASTKQGAETGREAFF. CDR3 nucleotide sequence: TGTGCCAGCACTAAACAGGGGGCGGAAACTGGTCGGGAAGCTTTCTTT.

Written as DNA, the CDR3 is TGTGCCAGCTCACCAGGGACAGGGGCTGGGGCCAACGTCCTGACTTTC. Its protein product is CASSPGTGAGANVLTF. This chain connects TRBV18 to TRBJ2-6, with TRBD1 matching 10 bases. Germline-derived CDR1 and CDR2 are KGHSH and LQKENI. This CDR3 contains 16 residues. V trimming: 2 bases; J trimming: 2 bases; junction bases outside the gene matches: 0.

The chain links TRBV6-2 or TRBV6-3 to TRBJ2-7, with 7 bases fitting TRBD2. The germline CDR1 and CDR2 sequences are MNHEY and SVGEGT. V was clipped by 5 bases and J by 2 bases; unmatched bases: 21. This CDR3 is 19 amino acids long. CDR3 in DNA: TGTGCCAGCAGTAAGCCCCGGGACTACCGAATAATCCTCACCTACGAGCAGTACTTC. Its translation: CASSKPRDYRIILTYEQYF.

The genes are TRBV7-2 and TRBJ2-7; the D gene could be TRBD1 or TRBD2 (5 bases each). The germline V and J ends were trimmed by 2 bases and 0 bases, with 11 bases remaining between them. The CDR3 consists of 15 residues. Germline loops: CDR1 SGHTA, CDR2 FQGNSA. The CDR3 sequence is CASSLRWGSSYEQYF. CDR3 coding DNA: TGTGCCAGCAGCTTAAGGTGGGGGAGCTCCTACGAGCAGTACTTC.

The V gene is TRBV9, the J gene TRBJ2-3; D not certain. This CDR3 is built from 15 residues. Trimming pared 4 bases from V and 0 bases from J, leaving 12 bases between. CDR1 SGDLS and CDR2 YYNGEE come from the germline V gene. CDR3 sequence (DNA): TGTGCCAGCAGCCCATATTTTTCTAGCACAGATACGCAGTATTTT. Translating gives CASSPYFSSTDTQYF.

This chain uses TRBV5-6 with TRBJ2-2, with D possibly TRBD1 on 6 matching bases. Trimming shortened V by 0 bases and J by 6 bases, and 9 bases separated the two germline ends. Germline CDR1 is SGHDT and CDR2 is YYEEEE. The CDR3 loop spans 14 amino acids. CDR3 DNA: TGTGCCAGCAGCTTGGGACAGGCCCCCGGGGAGCTGTTTTTT. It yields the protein CASSLGQAPGELFF.

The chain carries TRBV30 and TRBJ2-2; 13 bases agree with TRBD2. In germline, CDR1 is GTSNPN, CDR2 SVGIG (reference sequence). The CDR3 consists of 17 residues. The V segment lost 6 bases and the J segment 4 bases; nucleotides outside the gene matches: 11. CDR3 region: CACTPLAGGLGTGELFF. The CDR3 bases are TGTGCCTGCACCCCACTAGCGGGGGGGCTTGGCACCGGGGAGCTGTTTTTT.

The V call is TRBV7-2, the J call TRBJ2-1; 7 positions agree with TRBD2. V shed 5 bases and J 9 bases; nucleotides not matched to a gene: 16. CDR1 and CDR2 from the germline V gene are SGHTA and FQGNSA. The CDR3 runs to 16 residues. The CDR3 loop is CASSPMGGVVGGEQFF. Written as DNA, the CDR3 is TGTGCCAGCAGCCCCATGGGGGGGGTAGTCGGCGGTGAGCAGTTCTTC.

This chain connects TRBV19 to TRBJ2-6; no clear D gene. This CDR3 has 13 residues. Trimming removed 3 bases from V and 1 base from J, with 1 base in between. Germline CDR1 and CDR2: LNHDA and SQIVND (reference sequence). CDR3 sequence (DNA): TGTGCCAGTAGTATTTCTGGGGCCAACGTCCTGACTTTC. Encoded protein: CASSISGANVLTF.

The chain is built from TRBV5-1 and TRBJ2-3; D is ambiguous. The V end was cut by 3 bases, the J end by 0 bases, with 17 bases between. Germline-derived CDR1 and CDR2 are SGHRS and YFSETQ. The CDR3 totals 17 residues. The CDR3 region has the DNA TGCGCCAGCAGCTCTAAAGACATATCATTTAGCACAGATACGCAGTATTTT. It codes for CASSSKDISFSTDTQYF. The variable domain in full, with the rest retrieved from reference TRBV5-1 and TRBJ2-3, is KAGVTQTPRYLIKTRGQQVTLSCSPISGHRSVSWYQQTPGQGLQFLFEYFSETQRNKGNFPGRFSGRQFSNSRSEMNVSTLELGDSALYLCASSSKDISFSTDTQYFGPGTRLTVL.

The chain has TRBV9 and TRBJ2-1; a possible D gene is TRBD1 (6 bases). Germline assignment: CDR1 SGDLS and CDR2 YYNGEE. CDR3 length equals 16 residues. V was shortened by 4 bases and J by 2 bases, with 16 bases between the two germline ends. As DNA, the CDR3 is TGTGCCAGCAGCCCCACAGGGCTAGCAGCCTACAATGAGCAGTTCTTC. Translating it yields CASSPTGLAAYNEQFF.

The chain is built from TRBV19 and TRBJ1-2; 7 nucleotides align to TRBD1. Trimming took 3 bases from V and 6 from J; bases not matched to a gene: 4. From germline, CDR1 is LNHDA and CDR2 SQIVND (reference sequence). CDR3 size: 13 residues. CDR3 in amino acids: CASSISGGDGYTF. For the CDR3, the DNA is TGTGCCAGTAGTATTTCAGGGGGAGATGGCTACACCTTC.

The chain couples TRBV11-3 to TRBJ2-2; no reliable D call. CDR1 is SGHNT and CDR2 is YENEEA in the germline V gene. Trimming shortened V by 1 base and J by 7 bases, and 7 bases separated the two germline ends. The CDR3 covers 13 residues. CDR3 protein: CASSLVARGELFF. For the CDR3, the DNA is TGTGCCAGCAGCTTAGTGGCCCGCGGGGAGCTGTTTTTT.

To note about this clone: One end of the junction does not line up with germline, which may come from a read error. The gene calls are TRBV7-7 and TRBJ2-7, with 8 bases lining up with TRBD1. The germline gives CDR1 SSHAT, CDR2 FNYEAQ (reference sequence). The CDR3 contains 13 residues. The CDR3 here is CASSPGQAGEQYF. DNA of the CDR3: TGTGCTAGCAGCCCGGGACAGGCTGGGGAGCAGTACTTC.

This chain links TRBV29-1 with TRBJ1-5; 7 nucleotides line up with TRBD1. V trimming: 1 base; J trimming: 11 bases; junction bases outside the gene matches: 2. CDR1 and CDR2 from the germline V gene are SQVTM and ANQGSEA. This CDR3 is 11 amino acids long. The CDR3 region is CSVEVQGAQHF. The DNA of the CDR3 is TGCAGCGTTGAAGTTCAGGGGGCCCAGCATTTT.

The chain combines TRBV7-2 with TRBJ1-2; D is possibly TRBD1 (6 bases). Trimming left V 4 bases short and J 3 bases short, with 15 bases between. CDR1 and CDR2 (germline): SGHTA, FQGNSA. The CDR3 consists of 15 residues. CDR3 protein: CASSSGARRDYGYTF. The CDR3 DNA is TGTGCCAGCAGCTCGGGGGCCAGGCGGGACTATGGCTACACCTTC.

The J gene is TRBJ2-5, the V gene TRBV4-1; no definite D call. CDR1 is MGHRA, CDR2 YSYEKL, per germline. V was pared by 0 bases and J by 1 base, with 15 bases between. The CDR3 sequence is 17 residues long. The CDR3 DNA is TGCGCCAGCAGCCAAGAATTCATTGGCGCCCCCCAAGAGACCCAGTACTTC. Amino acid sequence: CASSQEFIGAPQETQYF.

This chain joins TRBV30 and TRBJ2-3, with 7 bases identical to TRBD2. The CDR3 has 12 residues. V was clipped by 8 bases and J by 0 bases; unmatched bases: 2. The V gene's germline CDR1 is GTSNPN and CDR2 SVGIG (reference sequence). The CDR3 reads CAGAGSTDTQYF. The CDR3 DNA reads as TGTGCCGGAGCGGGGAGCACAGATACGCAGTATTTT. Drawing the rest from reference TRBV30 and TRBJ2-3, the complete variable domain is SQTIHQWPATLVQPVGSPLSLECTVEGTSNPNLYWYRQAAGRGLQLLFYSVGIGQISSEVPQNLSASRPQDRQFILSSKKLLLSDSGFYLCAGAGSTDTQYFGPGTRLTVL.

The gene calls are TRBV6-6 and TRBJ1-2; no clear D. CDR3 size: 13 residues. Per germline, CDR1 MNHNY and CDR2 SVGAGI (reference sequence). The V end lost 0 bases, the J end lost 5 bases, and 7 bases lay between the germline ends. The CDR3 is CASSYSQEYGYTF. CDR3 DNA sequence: TGTGCCAGCAGTTACTCCCAGGAATATGGCTACACCTTC.

The CDR3 region is CASSVGVAGVNTGELFF. CDR3 in DNA: TGTGCCAGCAGCGTAGGAGTAGCGGGGGTAAACACCGGGGAGCTGTTTTTT. The chain combines TRBV9 with TRBJ2-2, with 9 bases aligning to TRBD2. This CDR3 is built from 17 residues. With 0 bases clipped from V and 2 bases from J, the junction kept 5 bases outside the gene matches. From germline, CDR1 is SGDLS and CDR2 YYNGEE.

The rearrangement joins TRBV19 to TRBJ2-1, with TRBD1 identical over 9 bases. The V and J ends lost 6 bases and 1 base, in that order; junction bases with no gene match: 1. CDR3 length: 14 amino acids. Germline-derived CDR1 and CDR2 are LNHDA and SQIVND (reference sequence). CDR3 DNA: TGTGCCAGTAGGGACAGGGGATCCTACAATGAGCAGTTCTTC. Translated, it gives CASRDRGSYNEQFF. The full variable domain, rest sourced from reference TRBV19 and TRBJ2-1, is DGGITQSPKYLFRKEGQNVTLSCEQNLNHDAMYWYRQDPGQGLRLIYYSQIVNDFQKGDIAEGYSVSREKKESFPLTVTSAQKNPTAFYLCASRDRGSYNEQFFGPGTRLTVL.